The 17 T cell receptor beta chains in this list originate from one sample, sequenced in a study of OX40 agonist ivuxolimab in advanced cancers. The table came from immunoSEQ multiplex PCR; TCRdb's copy has only in-frame clones and leaves some out. Among about 21,000 clones listed, over 75% were seen once. Sequencing used CD4+ or CD8+ T cells sorted from blood, obtained in a trial of the OX40 agonist ivuxolimab. The receptors shown here come from an adult with an advanced solid tumor such as melanoma, head and neck, liver or kidney cancer.

This clone was observed once. This rearrangement joins TRBV9 to TRBJ2-6; D might be TRBD1 (6 bases). From germline, CDR1 is SGDLS and CDR2 YYNGEE. The length of the CDR3 is 17 residues. Trimming removed 6 bases at V and 2 bases at J, with 18 bases between. The CDR3 loop is CASTSRQVDAGANVLTF. The CDR3 DNA reads TGTGCCAGCACCTCCCGACAGGTGGACGCTGGGGCCAACGTCCTGACTTTC.

This clone was recorded only once. The V and J genes are TRBV6-6 and TRBJ1-1; 8 bases are a match to TRBD1. Germline assignment: CDR1 MNHNY and CDR2 SVGAGI (reference sequence). This CDR3 has 15 amino acids. The trim removed 8 bases at V and 1 base at J, leaving 9 bases unmatched. CDR3: CASLIGDRWNTEAFF. CDR3 in DNA: TGTGCCAGCCTTATAGGGGACAGGTGGAACACTGAAGCTTTCTTT.

CDR3 protein: CASSRTGYTGELFF. As DNA, the CDR3 is TGTGCCAGCAGTCGTACAGGGTACACCGGGGAGCTGTTTTTT. This chain uses TRBV11-2 with TRBJ2-2; weak D call: TRBD1 (6 bases). The CDR3 covers 14 residues. Germline CDR1 reads SGHAT; CDR2 reads FQNNGV. The V end lost 6 bases, the J end lost 3 bases, and 11 bases lay between the germline ends.

This sequence joins TRBV30 and TRBJ2-7; TRBD2 agrees at 12 bases. Germline V gives CDR1 GTSNPN, CDR2 SVGIG (reference sequence). This CDR3 spans 16 amino acids. V was clipped by 5 bases and J by 6 bases; unmatched bases: 14. CDR3 nucleotide sequence: TGTGCCTGGGCCAGGCAAGGGCTAGCGGGAGGGCCCGAGCAGTACTTC. Translation: CAWARQGLAGGPEQYF.

This clone was seen just once. This rearrangement joins TRBV12-5 to TRBJ1-4; tentative D call: TRBD1 (5 bases). The germline V gene has CDR1 LGHNT and CDR2 FRNRAP. The CDR3 extends over 14 amino acids. Trimming stripped 3 bases from V and 5 bases from J, with 10 bases between. CDR3 in DNA: TGTGCTAGTGGTTTTGACAGCATGAATGAAAAACTGTTTTTT. Its translation is CASGFDSMNEKLFF.

This chain joins TRBV9 and TRBJ2-3; 7 bases map to TRBD2. The CDR3 consists of 15 residues. CDR1 SGDLS and CDR2 YYNGEE come from the germline V gene. Losses at the gene ends were 4 bases for V and 4 bases for J; bases not matched to a gene: 9. In DNA form, the CDR3 reads TGTGCCAGCAGCTCCTCTTCAGGGAGGGCAGATACGCAGTATTTT. Its protein product is CASSSSSGRADTQYF.

This chain uses TRBV6-5 with TRBJ2-1; D ambiguous. Per germline, CDR1 MNHEY and CDR2 SVGAGI. This CDR3 contains 14 residues. The V end was cut by 4 bases, the J end by 3 bases, with 10 bases between. Here the CDR3 DNA reads TGTGCCAGCAGTTCCCTAGGACGCTACAATGAGCAGTTCTTC. Amino acids: CASSSLGRYNEQFF.

J is TRBJ2-5 and V is TRBV19; possibly TRBD1 for D (6 bases). The CDR3 spans 14 residues. V lost 6 bases and J 3 bases, leaving 14 bases between the germline ends. The germline V gene encodes CDR1 LNHDA and CDR2 SQIVND (reference sequence). The CDR3: CASSFGWTEETQYF. The CDR3 nucleotides are TGTGCCAGTAGCTTTGGGTGGACAGAAGAGACCCAGTACTTC. Using reference TRBV19 and TRBJ2-5 for the parts outside the CDR3, the full variable domain is DGGITQSPKYLFRKEGQNVTLSCEQNLNHDAMYWYRQDPGQGLRLIYYSQIVNDFQKGDIAEGYSVSREKKESFPLTVTSAQKNPTAFYLCASSFGWTEETQYFGPGTRLLVL.

This chain links TRBV5-1 with TRBJ1-5; D is ambiguous. This CDR3 has 13 residues. V lost 2 bases and J lost 9, with 12 bases in between. Looked up from germline, CDR1 is SGHRS and CDR2 is YFSETQ. CDR3: CASSFSTEMPQHF. CDR3 nucleotides: TGCGCCAGCAGCTTCTCCACAGAAATGCCCCAGCATTTT. Full variable domain (outside the CDR3, taken from reference TRBV5-1 and TRBJ1-5): KAGVTQTPRYLIKTRGQQVTLSCSPISGHRSVSWYQQTPGQGLQFLFEYFSETQRNKGNFPGRFSGRQFSNSRSEMNVSTLELGDSALYLCASSFSTEMPQHFGDGTRLSIL.

By frequency in the sample, this clone is medium-sized. The V gene is TRBV13, the J gene TRBJ2-1; D not certain. The germline V gene encodes CDR1 PRHDT and CDR2 FYEKMQ (reference sequence). V lost 0 bases to trimming and J lost 4 bases, with 10 bases between them. This CDR3 spans 15 amino acids. The CDR3 DNA reads TGTGCCAGCAGCTTAGGGGTGGGAAGTTACAATGAGCAGTTCTTC. It translates to CASSLGVGSYNEQFF.

The chain joins TRBV18 to TRBJ1-1; D gene uncertain. CDR1 and CDR2 (germline): KGHSH, LQKENI. Trimming took 5 bases from V and 0 from J, leaving 13 bases between them. This CDR3 has 15 residues. DNA of the CDR3: TGTGCCAGCTCATCAAACAGCGGTCTGAACACTGAAGCTTTCTTT. The encoded protein is CASSSNSGLNTEAFF.

The chain recombines TRBV13 with TRBJ1-2; 11 nucleotides match TRBD1. Germline CDR1 and CDR2: PRHDT and FYEKMQ (reference sequence). The ends lost 6 bases at V and 6 bases at J; junction bases unmatched: 9. The CDR3 loop spans 15 amino acids. CDR3 sequence: CASSATGTGGDGYTF. CDR3 nucleotides: TGTGCCAGCAGTGCAACCGGGACAGGGGGAGATGGCTACACCTTC.

This clone was seen once. The chain couples TRBV28 to TRBJ2-3; D ambiguous. The V end lost 2 bases, the J end lost 6 bases, and 6 bases lay between the germline ends. The CDR3 loop spans 12 amino acids. The germline gives CDR1 MDHEN, CDR2 SYDVKM. This chain's CDR3 is CASSLEGDTQYF. The DNA of the CDR3 is TGTGCCAGCAGTTTAGAAGGGGATACGCAGTATTTT.

J is TRBJ2-7 and V is TRBV6-1, with 7 bases lining up with TRBD1. V lost 6 bases and J lost 3; bases outside the gene matches: 8. Germline V gene sequence: CDR1 MNHNS, CDR2 SASEGT. The CDR3 consists of 14 residues. The CDR3 nucleotides read TGTGCCAGCAGACAGGGGACGGCTAACTACGAGCAGTACTTC. This gives the protein CASRQGTANYEQYF.

The chain uses TRBV10-2 and TRBJ1-2; 8 positions agree with TRBD1. CDR3 length: 12 amino acids. The germline V gene encodes CDR1 WSHSY and CDR2 SAAADI. V dropped 1 base and J dropped 13; count of bases not matched to a gene: 5. The CDR3, as DNA: TGCGCCAGCAGTGAGTGGACAGGGAGGGTCACCTTC. It translates to CASSEWTGRVTF.

CDR3 loop: CASSSFRTNYEQYF. CDR3 nucleotides: TGTGCCAGCAGTTCCTTTCGGACAAACTACGAGCAGTACTTC. The chain uses TRBV27 and TRBJ2-7; D may be TRBD1 (5 bases). The CDR3 is made up of 14 amino acids. Germline-derived CDR1 and CDR2 are MNHEY and SMNVEV (reference sequence). V lost 4 bases to trimming and J lost 3 bases, with 13 bases between them.

This rearrangement joins TRBV6-1 to TRBJ1-5, with a tentative D call TRBD1 (5 bases). Germline CDR1 MNHNS, CDR2 SASEGT. V was trimmed by 4 bases and J by 5 bases, leaving 15 bases between them. This CDR3 contains 15 residues. In nucleotides, the CDR3 is TGTGCCAGCAGTGTCTCGGGACGGCTCTATCAGCCCCAGCATTTT. Its translation is CASSVSGRLYQPQHF.